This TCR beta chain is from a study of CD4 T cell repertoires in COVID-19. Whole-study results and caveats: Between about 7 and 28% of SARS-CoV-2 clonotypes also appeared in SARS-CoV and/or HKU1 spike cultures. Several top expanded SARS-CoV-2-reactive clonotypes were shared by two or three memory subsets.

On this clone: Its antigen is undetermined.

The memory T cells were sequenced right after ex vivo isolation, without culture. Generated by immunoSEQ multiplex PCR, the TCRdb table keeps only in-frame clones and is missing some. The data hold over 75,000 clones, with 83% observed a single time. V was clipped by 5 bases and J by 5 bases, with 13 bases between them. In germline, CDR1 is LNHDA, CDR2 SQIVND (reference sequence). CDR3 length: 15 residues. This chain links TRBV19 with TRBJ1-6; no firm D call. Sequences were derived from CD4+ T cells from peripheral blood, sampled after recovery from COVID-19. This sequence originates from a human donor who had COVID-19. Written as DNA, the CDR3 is TGTGCCAGTAGTCTGAGGGTACGTGATAATTCACCCCTCCACTTT. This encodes CASSLRVRDNSPLHF.